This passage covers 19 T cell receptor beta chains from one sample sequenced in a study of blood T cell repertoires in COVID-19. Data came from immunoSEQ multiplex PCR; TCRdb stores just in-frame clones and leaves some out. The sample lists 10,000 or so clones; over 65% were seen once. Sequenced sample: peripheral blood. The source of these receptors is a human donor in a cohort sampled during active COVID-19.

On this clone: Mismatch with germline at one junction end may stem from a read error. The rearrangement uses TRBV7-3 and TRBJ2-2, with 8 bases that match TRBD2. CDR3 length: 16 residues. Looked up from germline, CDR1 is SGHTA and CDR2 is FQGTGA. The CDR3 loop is CASSLPTSGGRRGAVF. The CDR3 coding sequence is TGTGCCAGCAGTTTACCCACTAGCGGAGGGAGGCGGGGAGCTGTTTTT.

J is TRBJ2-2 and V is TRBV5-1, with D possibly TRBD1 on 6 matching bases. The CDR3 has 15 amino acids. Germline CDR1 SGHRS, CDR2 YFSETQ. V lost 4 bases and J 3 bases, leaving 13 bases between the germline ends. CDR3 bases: TGCGCCAGCAGCCCCCGGGCAGGGGACACCGGGGAGCTGTTTTTT. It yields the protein CASSPRAGDTGELFF.

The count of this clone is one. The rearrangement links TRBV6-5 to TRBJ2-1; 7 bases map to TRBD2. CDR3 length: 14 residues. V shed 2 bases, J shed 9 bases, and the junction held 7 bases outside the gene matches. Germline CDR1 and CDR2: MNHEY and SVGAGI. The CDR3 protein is CASSYGGGTGEQFF. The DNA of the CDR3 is TGTGCCAGCAGTTACGGCGGGGGAACGGGTGAGCAGTTCTTC.

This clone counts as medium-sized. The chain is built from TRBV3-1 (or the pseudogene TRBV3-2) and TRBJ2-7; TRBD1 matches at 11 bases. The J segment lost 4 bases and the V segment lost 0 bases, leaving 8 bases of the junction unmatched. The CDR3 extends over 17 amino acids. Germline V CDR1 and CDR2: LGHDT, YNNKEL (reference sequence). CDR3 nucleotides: TGTGCCAGCAGCCAAGACGGGAGGGGGACAGGGGGTTACGAGCAGTACTTC. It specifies CASSQDGRGTGGYEQYF.

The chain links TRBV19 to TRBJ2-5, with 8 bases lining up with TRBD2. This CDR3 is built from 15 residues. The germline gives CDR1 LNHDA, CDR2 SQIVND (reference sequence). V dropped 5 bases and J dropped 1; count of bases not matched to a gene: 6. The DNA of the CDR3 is TGTGCCAGTAGTCCTAAGCGGGGGATCCAAGAGACCCAGTACTTC. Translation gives CASSPKRGIQETQYF.

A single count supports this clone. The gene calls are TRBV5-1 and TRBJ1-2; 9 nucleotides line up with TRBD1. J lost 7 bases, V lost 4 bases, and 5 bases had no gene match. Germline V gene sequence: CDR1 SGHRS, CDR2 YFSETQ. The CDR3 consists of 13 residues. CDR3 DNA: TGCGCCAGCAGCCCTGGACAGGGGTTTGGCTACACCTTC. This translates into CASSPGQGFGYTF.

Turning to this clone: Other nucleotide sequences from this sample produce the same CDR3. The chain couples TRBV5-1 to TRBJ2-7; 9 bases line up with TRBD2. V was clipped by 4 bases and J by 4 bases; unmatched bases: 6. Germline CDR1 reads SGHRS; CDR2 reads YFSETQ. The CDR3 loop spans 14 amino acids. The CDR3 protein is CASSLTSGTYEQYF. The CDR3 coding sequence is TGCGCCAGCAGCCTGACTAGCGGCACGTACGAGCAGTACTTC.

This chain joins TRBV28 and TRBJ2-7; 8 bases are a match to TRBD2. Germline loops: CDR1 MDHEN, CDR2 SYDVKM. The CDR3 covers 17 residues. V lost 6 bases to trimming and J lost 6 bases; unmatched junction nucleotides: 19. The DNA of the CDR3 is TGTGCCAGCAGCTCGAGCCGGACTAGCAACGTATATTTCGAGCAGTACTTC. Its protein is CASSSSRTSNVYFEQYF.

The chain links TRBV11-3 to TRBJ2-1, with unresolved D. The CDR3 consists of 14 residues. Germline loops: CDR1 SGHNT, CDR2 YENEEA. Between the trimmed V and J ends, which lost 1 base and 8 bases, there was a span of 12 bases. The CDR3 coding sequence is TGTGCCAGCAGCTTAGTTCCCGGGTTCGATGAGCAGTTCTTC. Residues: CASSLVPGFDEQFF.

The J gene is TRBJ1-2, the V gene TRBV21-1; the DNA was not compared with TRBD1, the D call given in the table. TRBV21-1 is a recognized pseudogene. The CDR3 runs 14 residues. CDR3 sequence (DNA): TGTGCCAGCAGCGAAAGGACAGCTCCCTATGGCTACACCTTC. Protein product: CASSERTAPYGYTF.

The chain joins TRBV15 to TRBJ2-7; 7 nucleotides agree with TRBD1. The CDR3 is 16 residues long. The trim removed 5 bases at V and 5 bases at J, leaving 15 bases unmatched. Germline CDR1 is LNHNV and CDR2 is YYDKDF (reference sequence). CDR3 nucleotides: TGTGCCACCAGCCGACGACCCCGACAGGGTGTCGACGAGCAGTACTTC. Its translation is CATSRRPRQGVDEQYF.

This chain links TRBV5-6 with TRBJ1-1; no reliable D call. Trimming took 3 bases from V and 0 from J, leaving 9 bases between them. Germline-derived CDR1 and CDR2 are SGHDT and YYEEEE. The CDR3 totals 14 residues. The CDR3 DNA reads TGTGCCAGCAGCTATGACATATTGAACACTGAAGCTTTCTTT. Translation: CASSYDILNTEAFF.

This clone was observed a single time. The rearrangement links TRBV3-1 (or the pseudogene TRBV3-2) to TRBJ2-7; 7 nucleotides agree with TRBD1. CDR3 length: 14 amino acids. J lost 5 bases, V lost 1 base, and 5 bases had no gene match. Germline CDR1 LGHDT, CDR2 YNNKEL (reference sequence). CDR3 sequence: CASSQVQGVNEQYF. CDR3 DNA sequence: TGTGCCAGCAGCCAAGTCCAGGGGGTAAACGAGCAGTACTTC.

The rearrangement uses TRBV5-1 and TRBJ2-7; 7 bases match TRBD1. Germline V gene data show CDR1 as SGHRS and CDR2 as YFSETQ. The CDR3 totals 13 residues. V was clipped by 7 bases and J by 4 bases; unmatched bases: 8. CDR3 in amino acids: CASSPGQSYEQYF. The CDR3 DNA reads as TGCGCCAGCTCCCCGGGACAGAGTTACGAGCAGTACTTC.

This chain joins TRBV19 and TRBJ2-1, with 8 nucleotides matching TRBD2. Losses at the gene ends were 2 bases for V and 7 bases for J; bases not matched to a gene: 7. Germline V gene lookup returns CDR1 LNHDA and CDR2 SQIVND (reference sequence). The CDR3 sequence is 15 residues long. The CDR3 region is CASSIREGLGNEQFF. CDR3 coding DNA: TGTGCCAGTAGTATACGGGAGGGCCTCGGTAATGAGCAGTTCTTC.

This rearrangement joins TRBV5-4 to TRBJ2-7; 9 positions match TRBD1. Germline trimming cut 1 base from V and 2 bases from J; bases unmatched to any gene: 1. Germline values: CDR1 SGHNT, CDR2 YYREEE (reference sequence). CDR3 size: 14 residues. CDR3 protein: CASSLRQGAYEQYF. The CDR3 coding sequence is TGTGCCAGCAGCTTGAGACAGGGGGCCTACGAGCAGTACTTC. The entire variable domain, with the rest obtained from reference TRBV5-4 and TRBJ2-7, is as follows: ETGVTQSPTHLIKTRGQQVTLRCSSQSGHNTVSWYQQALGQGPQFIFQYYREEENGRGNFPPRFSGLQFPNYSSELNVNALELDDSALYLCASSLRQGAYEQYFGPGTRLTVT.

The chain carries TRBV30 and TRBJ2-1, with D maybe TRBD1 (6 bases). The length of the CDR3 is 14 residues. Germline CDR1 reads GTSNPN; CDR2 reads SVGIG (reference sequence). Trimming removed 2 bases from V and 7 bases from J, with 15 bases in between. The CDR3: CAWSRQVRRNEQFF. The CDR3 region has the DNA TGTGCCTGGAGTCGACAGGTCCGCAGGAATGAGCAGTTCTTC.

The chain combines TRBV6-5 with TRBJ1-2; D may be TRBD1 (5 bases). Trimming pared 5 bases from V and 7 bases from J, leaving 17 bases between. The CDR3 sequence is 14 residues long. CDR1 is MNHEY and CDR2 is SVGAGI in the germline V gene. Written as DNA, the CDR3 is TGTGCCAGCAGTCAGGGAGGACCTTTCGGTGGCTACACCTTC. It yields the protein CASSQGGPFGGYTF.

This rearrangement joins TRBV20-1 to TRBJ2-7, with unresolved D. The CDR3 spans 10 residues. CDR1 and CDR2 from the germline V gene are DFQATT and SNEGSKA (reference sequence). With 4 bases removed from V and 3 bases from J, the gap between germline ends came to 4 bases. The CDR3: CSANNYEQYF. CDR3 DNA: TGCAGTGCTAACAACTACGAGCAGTACTTC.